This TCR beta chain was captured in a study of blood T cell repertoires in COVID-19. About the research overall: The United States, Italy and Spain were the sources of the acute and convalescent COVID-19 samples.

In the original workflow: Amplified reference gene primers provided the basis for estimating nucleated cell counts. Assay used: immunoSEQ multiplex PCR; TCRdb lists only in-frame clones, some missing. Clone size and V and J calls were adopted from that table, with D and trimming inferred from the DNA. This sample carries hundreds of thousands of clones, 70% to 90% of them seen once, and the ten largest clones take more than 10%. Sequencing input: peripheral blood. The receptor was isolated from a young woman who had recovered from COVID-19.

This chain's CDR3 is CASSTRDRVNTEAFF. CDR3 nucleotides: TGTGCCAGTAGTACCCGGGACAGGGTAAACACTGAAGCTTTCTTT. This chain connects TRBV19 to TRBJ1-1; 9 bases line up with TRBD1. Trimming took 4 bases from V and 2 from J; bases not matched to a gene: 5. This CDR3 is built from 15 residues. Germline CDR1 and CDR2: LNHDA and SQIVND (reference sequence). The complete variable domain, with remaining parts taken from reference TRBV19 and TRBJ1-1, reads DGGITQSPKYLFRKEGQNVTLSCEQNLNHDAMYWYRQDPGQGLRLIYYSQIVNDFQKGDIAEGYSVSREKKESFPLTVTSAQKNPTAFYLCASSTRDRVNTEAFFGQGTRLTVV.